Each of the 4 T cell receptor beta chains below was sequenced from the same sample in a study of T cell responses to AZD1222 COVID-19 vaccine. Data came from immunoSEQ multiplex PCR; TCRdb stores just in-frame clones and leaves some out. Among tens of thousands of clones listed, around 87% were seen once. Sequences were derived from peripheral blood, sampled 28 days after the second AZD1222 dose. These receptors originate from an adult who received the AZD1222 COVID-19 vaccine.

The rearrangement links TRBV7-3 to TRBJ2-2, with no clear D. This CDR3 is built from 15 residues. V was pared by 1 base and J by 0 bases, with 6 bases between. Germline V gives CDR1 SGHTA, CDR2 FQGTGA. The DNA of the CDR3 is TGTGCCAGCAGCTTAAATCCTGCGAACACCGGGGAGCTGTTTTTT. It codes for CASSLNPANTGELFF.

This clone was seen ten or more times. The V and J genes are TRBV4-1 and TRBJ2-5; 16 positions agree with TRBD2. The CDR3 loop spans 19 amino acids. After removal of 3 bases from V and 0 bases from J, the junction contained 7 bases not matched to a gene. CDR1 and CDR2 from the germline V gene are MGHRA and YSYEKL. The CDR3 region is CASSHPGLAGGPDQETQYF. In DNA, the CDR3 is TGCGCCAGCAGCCACCCGGGACTAGCGGGGGGGCCGGACCAAGAGACCCAGTACTTC.

In DNA, the CDR3 is TGTGCCAGCAGCCCCCGGTCTAGCGGAAGAACCCAGTACTTC. The encoded protein is CASSPRSSGRTQYF. The chain couples TRBV3-1 (or the pseudogene TRBV3-2) to TRBJ2-5; 7 nucleotides line up with TRBD2. The CDR3 is 14 amino acids. Per the germline V gene, CDR1 is LGHDT and CDR2 is YNNKEL (reference sequence). Trimming at V came to 4 bases and at J to 8 bases, leaving 10 bases not matched to a gene.

This sequence joins TRBV3-1 (or the pseudogene TRBV3-2) and TRBJ2-7, with D unclear. Trimming left V 4 bases short and J 6 bases short, with 16 bases between. Germline CDR1 LGHDT, CDR2 YNNKEL (reference sequence). This CDR3 is 14 amino acids long. This CDR3 is CASSPQDMRGEQYF. CDR3 DNA sequence: TGTGCCAGCAGCCCGCAAGACATGAGAGGCGAGCAGTACTTC.